This TCR beta chain was recovered during a study of CXCR3-negative and CXCR3-positive naive CD8 T cells. CD8+ T cell subsets were each sorted in triplicate, about 330,000 cells apiece. As for this clonotype: Its antigen is unidentified.

Notes on the study in general: A higher hydrophobicity marked the TRB CDR3s of CXCR3-positive naive cells versus CXCR3-negative naive cells. With respect to TRBV-TRBJ usage, naive CXCR3-negative and CXCR3-positive cells were similar; memory differed.

Germline V gives CDR1 LGHNT, CDR2 FRNRAP. The CDR3 length is 14 residues. Libraries were UMI-labeled 5' RACE TRB cDNA. TCRdb reprocessed the 5' RACE reads and stores each CDR3 protein as one record, lacking DNA. This sample contains around 6,800 distinct CDR3 sequences. This chain links TRBV12-5 with TRBJ2-5; TCRdb outputs TRBD1, but without DNA this stays unchecked. The TCR originated in a human donor in good health. Some clones in this sample may be carry-over from other donors' samples. Material: naive CXCR3+ CD8+ T cells from blood. Subset: CD45RO-CCR7+CD27+CD95- naive CD8+ T cells expressing CXCR3 (TNR3+). Here the CDR3 reads CASGLLLPGETQYF.